The 25 T cell receptor beta chains below come from one sample, sequenced in a study of shared clonotypes between healthy human individuals. Measured with immunoSEQ multiplex PCR; TCRdb has only the in-frame clones, and not every one. The sample contains some 2.1 million clones, 85% to 95% of which appear only once. Sequencing used naive CD4+ T cells sorted from blood. The sample's subset: CD45RA+ positively selected. The receptors shown here come from a young man in good health.

The chain is built from TRBV6-5 and TRBJ1-3; D ambiguous. The CDR3 has 13 amino acids. Between the trimmed V and J ends, which lost 6 bases and 2 bases, there was a span of 8 bases. In germline, CDR1 is MNHEY, CDR2 SVGAGI. The CDR3 nucleotides are TGTGCCAGCAGCGTTCCAGCTGGAAACACCATATATTTT. It encodes CASSVPAGNTIYF.

A note on this clone: This same CDR3 is encoded by further DNA sequences in the sample. V usage is TRBV15 and J usage is TRBJ1-6; D is perhaps TRBD1 (5 bases). Germline lookup yields CDR1 LNHNV and CDR2 YYDKDF (reference sequence). The V end was cut by 0 bases, the J end by 9 bases, with 9 bases between. CDR3 length: 14 residues. Here the CDR3 reads CATSRDLGGSPLHF. For the CDR3, the DNA is TGTGCCACCAGCAGAGATCTCGGGGGTTCACCCCTCCACTTT.

The chain employs TRBV6-1 and TRBJ1-1; 10 nucleotides match TRBD1. In germline, CDR1 is MNHNS, CDR2 SASEGT. This CDR3 is 15 amino acids long. Trimming removed 4 bases from V and 5 bases from J; junction bases left unmatched: 7. The CDR3 spells CASSARQGAGTEAFF. CDR3 DNA sequence: TGTGCCAGCAGTGCGAGACAGGGGGCAGGAACTGAAGCTTTCTTT.

The CDR3 DNA is TGTGCCAGCAGCTTTGGCGGTAATGAAAAACTGTTTTTT. Its translation: CASSFGGNEKLFF. This chain links TRBV7-8 with TRBJ1-4; D gene unclear. The V end was cut by 3 bases, the J end by 4 bases, with 6 bases between. Per germline, CDR1 SGHVS and CDR2 FQNEAQ. The CDR3 sequence is 13 residues long. The complete variable domain, with remaining parts taken from reference TRBV7-8 and TRBJ1-4, reads GAGVSQSPRYKVAKRGQDVALRCDPISGHVSLFWYQQALGQGPEFLTYFQNEAQLDKSGLPSDRFFAERPEGSVSTLKIQRTQQEDSAVYLCASSFGGNEKLFFGSGTQLSVL.

Note on this clone: Additional DNA sequences in this sample encode the identical CDR3. This chain links TRBV30 with TRBJ1-1; tentative D call: TRBD1 (6 bases). Between the trimmed V and J ends, which lost 2 bases and 4 bases, there was a span of 8 bases. The CDR3 is made up of 12 amino acids. Germline V gene data show CDR1 as GTSNPN and CDR2 as SVGIG (reference sequence). The CDR3: CAWSLGGTEAFF. In DNA form, the CDR3 reads TGTGCCTGGAGTCTAGGGGGCACTGAAGCTTTCTTT.

To note about this clone: Other DNA sequences in this specimen translate into the identical CDR3. The gene calls are TRBV4-1 and TRBJ2-1, with 7 bases lining up with TRBD1. This CDR3 is 15 amino acids long. Trimming at V came to 1 base and at J to 2 bases, leaving 2 bases not matched to a gene. CDR1 MGHRA and CDR2 YSYEKL come from the germline V gene. CDR3 in amino acids: CASSQGGGPYNEQFF. The CDR3 DNA is TGCGCCAGCAGCCAAGGAGGGGGCCCCTACAATGAGCAGTTCTTC.

This sequence joins TRBV7-9 and TRBJ1-1; 8 bases agree with TRBD1. This CDR3 comprises 16 residues. V gave up 2 bases and J gave up 1 base; unmatched junction bases: 6. Germline loops: CDR1 SEHNR, CDR2 FQNEAQ (reference sequence). This CDR3 reads CASSLRGGQGNTEAFF. The CDR3 bases are TGTGCCAGCAGCTTAAGAGGTGGACAGGGGAACACTGAAGCTTTCTTT.

The chain carries TRBV4-2 and TRBJ1-1; TRBD1 might be the D (5 bases). This CDR3 region has 16 residues. Germline V lookup: CDR1 LGHNA, CDR2 YNFKEQ. V was trimmed by 0 bases and J by 0 bases, leaving 11 bases between them. As DNA, the CDR3 is TGTGCCAGCAGCCAAGAAGCAGGGTGGATGAACACTGAAGCTTTCTTT. This codes for CASSQEAGWMNTEAFF.

The chain couples TRBV5-1 to TRBJ2-3; D possibly corresponds to TRBD1 (6 bases). CDR1 is SGHRS and CDR2 is YFSETQ in the germline V gene. V was shortened by 1 base and J by 0 bases, with 9 bases between the two germline ends. This CDR3 is built from 15 residues. CDR3 nucleotide sequence: TGCGCCAGCAGCTTGAATGGACAGAGCACAGATACGCAGTATTTT. It specifies CASSLNGQSTDTQYF.

The count of this clone is one. The chain is built from TRBV7-2 and TRBJ2-3, with D perhaps TRBD1 (6 bases). Germline V CDR1 and CDR2: SGHTA, FQGNSA. This CDR3 spans 16 amino acids. The ends were cut back, 4 bases at V and 4 bases at J, with 18 bases in the middle. CDR3 sequence (DNA): TGTGCCAGCAGCTCGTTACCGGGACAAGGGGCAGATACGCAGTATTTT. Amino acids: CASSSLPGQGADTQYF.

The chain is built from TRBV7-8 and TRBJ1-1; D unresolved. Germline CDR1 is SGHVS and CDR2 is FQNEAQ. CDR3 length: 13 residues. Trimming shortened V by 0 bases and J by 7 bases, and 9 bases separated the two germline ends. The CDR3 loop reads CASSLARRGEAFF. The CDR3, as DNA: TGTGCCAGCAGCTTAGCCCGGCGGGGTGAAGCTTTCTTT.

V is TRBV9 and J is TRBJ2-3; TRBD2 aligns across 8 bases. The CDR3 is 16 residues long. V lost 2 bases to trimming and J lost 5 bases; unmatched junction nucleotides: 10. Germline assignment: CDR1 SGDLS and CDR2 YYNGEE. The CDR3 nucleotides read TGTGCCAGCAGCGTGACACCGGGACTAGGGAAAGATACGCAGTATTTT. It codes for CASSVTPGLGKDTQYF.

The chain employs TRBV19 and TRBJ2-7; D is perhaps TRBD1 (6 bases). Germline V CDR1 and CDR2: LNHDA, SQIVND (reference sequence). V lost 3 bases to trimming and J lost 7 bases, with 13 bases between them. This CDR3 contains 13 residues. CDR3: CASSMDRSGEQYF. The CDR3 DNA reads TGTGCCAGTAGTATGGACAGAAGTGGGGAGCAGTACTTC.

Turning to this clone: Other nucleotide sequences in the sample specify the same CDR3. The genes are TRBV6-5 and TRBJ2-3, with TRBD2 as a possible D gene (5 bases). The CDR3 extends over 12 amino acids. Per the germline V gene, CDR1 is MNHEY and CDR2 is SVGAGI. The V gene lost 8 bases and the J gene lost 1 base, with 7 bases spanning the gap. CDR3 bases: TGTGCCAGCGGGCGGGGCACAGATACGCAGTATTTT. Protein sequence: CASGRGTDTQYF.

The chain employs TRBV7-6 and TRBJ2-2; D remains ambiguous. CDR1 and CDR2 from the germline V gene are SGHVS and FNYEAQ. V was cut by 6 bases and J by 7 bases, with 9 bases left in between. The length of the CDR3 is 12 residues. In nucleotides, the CDR3 is TGTGCCAGCAGTCTTGGGCACGGGGAGCTGTTTTTT. This codes for CASSLGHGELFF.

Comments on this clone: The same CDR3 is also encoded by other DNA sequences in this sample. V is TRBV5-1 and J is TRBJ2-3, with no clear D. CDR1 and CDR2 from the germline V gene are SGHRS and YFSETQ. The CDR3 has 12 residues. The ends were cut back, 1 base at V and 6 bases at J, with 6 bases in the middle. DNA for the CDR3: TGCGCCAGCAGCTTGAATTGGGATACGCAGTATTTT. Translated: CASSLNWDTQYF.

The rearrangement uses TRBV7-9 and TRBJ1-2; maybe TRBD1 (5 bases). The CDR3 extends over 15 amino acids. Per the germline V gene, CDR1 is SEHNR and CDR2 is FQNEAQ (reference sequence). V gave up 0 bases and J gave up 4 bases, with 12 bases separating them. CDR3 sequence (DNA): TGTGCCAGCAGCTTAGCGTTTCAGGGCCCCTATGGCTACACCTTC. It specifies CASSLAFQGPYGYTF.

The chain combines TRBV7-2 with TRBJ2-7; D not certain. Germline V lookup: CDR1 SGHTA, CDR2 FQGNSA. The length of the CDR3 is 14 residues. V gave up 4 bases and J gave up 0 bases, with 10 bases separating them. The CDR3 sequence: CASSYSWGSYEQYF. The CDR3 nucleotides read TGTGCCAGCAGCTACAGCTGGGGCTCCTACGAGCAGTACTTC.

This chain links TRBV7-9 with TRBJ2-1, with D maybe TRBD2 (6 bases). Trimming removed 5 bases from V and 6 bases from J, with 17 bases in between. CDR1 is SEHNR, CDR2 FQNEAQ, per germline (reference sequence). CDR3 size: 15 residues. This CDR3 reads CASSLTGTSRNEQFF. CDR3 DNA sequence: TGTGCCAGCAGCCTCACCGGGACTTCCCGCAATGAGCAGTTCTTC.

The V gene is TRBV15, the J gene TRBJ1-2; 8 bases match TRBD1. Germline V lookup: CDR1 LNHNV, CDR2 YYDKDF (reference sequence). V was pared by 0 bases and J by 0 bases, with 9 bases of the junction left unmatched. The CDR3 sequence is 18 residues long. The CDR3 sequence is CATSRDRDRLGANYGYTF. DNA of the CDR3: TGTGCCACCAGCAGAGATCGGGACAGGTTAGGAGCTAACTATGGCTACACCTTC.

The chain employs TRBV9 and TRBJ2-7; no clear D gene. CDR1 is SGDLS and CDR2 is YYNGEE in the germline V gene. The CDR3 sequence is 14 residues long. Trimming took 0 bases from V and 0 from J, leaving 7 bases between them. The CDR3 loop is CASSVDTVSYEQYF. CDR3 bases: TGTGCCAGCAGCGTAGATACAGTCTCCTACGAGCAGTACTTC. Combining the CDR3 with reference TRBV9 and TRBJ2-7 gives the whole variable domain DSGVTQTPKHLITATGQRVTLRCSPRSGDLSVYWYQQSLDQGLQFLIQYYNGEERAKGNILERFSAQQFPDLHSELNLSSLELGDSALYFCASSVDTVSYEQYFGPGTRLTVT.

The chain uses TRBV7-9 and TRBJ1-3, with D unresolved. CDR1 SEHNR and CDR2 FQNEAQ come from the germline V gene (reference sequence). V dropped 5 bases and J dropped 0 bases, with 14 bases sitting between them. The CDR3 contains 16 residues. Written as DNA, the CDR3 is TGTGCCAGCAGCAATTACGAGGCAAACTCTGGAAACACCATATATTTT. Translated: CASSNYEANSGNTIYF.

V usage is TRBV4-3 and J usage is TRBJ1-1, with a weak D call TRBD1 (5 bases). The CDR3 consists of 15 residues. Germline CDR1 and CDR2: LGHNA and YSLEER. Trimming stripped 1 base from V and 6 bases from J, with 15 bases between. The CDR3 DNA reads as TGCGCCAGCAGCCAAGCGCCGACGGGAGGGGCTGAAGCTTTCTTT. This translates into CASSQAPTGGAEAFF.

This rearrangement joins TRBV10-1 to TRBJ2-5, with 12 bases aligning to TRBD2. Germline V gives CDR1 WNHNN, CDR2 SYGVQD (reference sequence). The CDR3 totals 17 residues. With 0 bases clipped from V and 2 bases from J, the junction kept 4 bases outside the gene matches. The CDR3 region is CASSESSGTSGQETQYF. The CDR3 coding sequence is TGCGCCAGCAGTGAGTCGTCTGGGACTAGCGGGCAAGAGACCCAGTACTTC.

The rearrangement uses TRBV7-9 and TRBJ1-4; maybe TRBD1 (5 bases). The V and J ends lost 5 bases and 3 bases respectively, with 19 bases between them. Germline V gene lookup returns CDR1 SEHNR and CDR2 FQNEAQ (reference sequence). This CDR3 is 17 amino acids long. For the CDR3, the DNA is TGTGCCAGCAGCAACTTACCCGGGGGGGGTTCTAATGAAAAACTGTTTTTT. This sequence encodes CASSNLPGGGSNEKLFF.